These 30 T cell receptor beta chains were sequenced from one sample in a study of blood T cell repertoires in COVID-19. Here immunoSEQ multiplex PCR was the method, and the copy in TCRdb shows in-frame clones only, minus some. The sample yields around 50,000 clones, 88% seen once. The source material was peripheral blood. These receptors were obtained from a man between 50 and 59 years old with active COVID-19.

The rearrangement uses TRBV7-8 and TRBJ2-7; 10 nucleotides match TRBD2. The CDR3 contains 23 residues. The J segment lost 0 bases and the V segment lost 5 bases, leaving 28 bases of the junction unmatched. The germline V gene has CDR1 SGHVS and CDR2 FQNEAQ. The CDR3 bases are TGTGCCAGCAGCCCCCGACACCCCTCCGGCAGCGGGAGGGACCCTCAGAGCTCCTACGAGCAGTACTTC. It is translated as CASSPRHPSGSGRDPQSSYEQYF.

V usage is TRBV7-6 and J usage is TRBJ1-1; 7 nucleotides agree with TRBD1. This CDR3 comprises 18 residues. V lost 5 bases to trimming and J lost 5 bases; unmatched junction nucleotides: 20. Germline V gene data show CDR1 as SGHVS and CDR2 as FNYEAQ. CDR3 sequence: CASSPEVGGVPQGTEAFF. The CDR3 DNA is TGTGCCAGCAGCCCAGAGGTAGGGGGCGTCCCACAGGGGACTGAAGCTTTCTTT.

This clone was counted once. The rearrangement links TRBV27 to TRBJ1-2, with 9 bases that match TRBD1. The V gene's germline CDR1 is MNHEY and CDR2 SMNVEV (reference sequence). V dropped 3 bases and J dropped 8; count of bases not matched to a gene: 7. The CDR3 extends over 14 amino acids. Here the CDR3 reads CASSFTGTGLGYTF. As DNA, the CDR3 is TGTGCCAGCAGTTTTACCGGGACAGGGTTAGGCTACACCTTC.

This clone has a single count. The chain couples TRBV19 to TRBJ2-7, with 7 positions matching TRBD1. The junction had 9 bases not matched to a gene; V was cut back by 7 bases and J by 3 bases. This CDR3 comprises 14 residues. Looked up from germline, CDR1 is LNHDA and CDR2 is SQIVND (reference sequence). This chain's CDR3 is CASTSGQLFYEQYF. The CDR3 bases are TGTGCCAGTACCTCGGGACAGTTATTCTACGAGCAGTACTTC. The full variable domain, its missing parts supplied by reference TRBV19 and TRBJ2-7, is DGGITQSPKYLFRKEGQNVTLSCEQNLNHDAMYWYRQDPGQGLRLIYYSQIVNDFQKGDIAEGYSVSREKKESFPLTVTSAQKNPTAFYLCASTSGQLFYEQYFGPGTRLTVT.

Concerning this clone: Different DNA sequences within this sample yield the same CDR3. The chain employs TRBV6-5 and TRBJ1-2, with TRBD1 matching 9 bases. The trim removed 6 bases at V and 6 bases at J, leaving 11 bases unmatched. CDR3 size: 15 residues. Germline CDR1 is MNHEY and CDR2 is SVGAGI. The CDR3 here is CASRTATGGVDGYTF. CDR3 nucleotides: TGTGCCAGCAGGACCGCGACAGGGGGTGTGGATGGCTACACCTTC.

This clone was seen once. The CDR3 sequence: CASSESAQGTYEQYF. CDR3 DNA sequence: TGTGCCAGCAGTGAATCGGCGCAGGGAACCTACGAGCAGTACTTC. V and J are TRBV2 and TRBJ2-7; a weak D match, TRBD1 (5 bases). CDR3 length: 15 residues. Germline CDR1 is SNHLY and CDR2 is FYNNEI. Trimming pared 2 bases from V and 2 bases from J, leaving 13 bases between.

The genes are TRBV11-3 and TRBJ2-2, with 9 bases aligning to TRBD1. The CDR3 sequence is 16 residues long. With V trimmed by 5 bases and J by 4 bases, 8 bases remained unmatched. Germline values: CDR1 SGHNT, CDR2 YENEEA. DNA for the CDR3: TGTGCCAGCAGCCGGAGACAGGGGGGAGGCACCGGGGAGCTGTTTTTT. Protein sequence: CASSRRQGGGTGELFF.

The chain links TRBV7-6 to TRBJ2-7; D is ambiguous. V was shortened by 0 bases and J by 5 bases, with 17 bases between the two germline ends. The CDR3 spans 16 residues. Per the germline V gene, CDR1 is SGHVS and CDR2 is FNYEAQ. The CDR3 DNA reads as TGTGCCAGCAGCTTAGCCTCCGCAGCGTTCTTCAACGAGCAGTACTTC. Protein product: CASSLASAAFFNEQYF. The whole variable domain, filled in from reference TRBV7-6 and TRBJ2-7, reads GAGVSQSPRYKVTKRGQDVALRCDPISGHVSLYWYRQALGQGPEFLTYFNYEAQQDKSGLPNDRFSAERPEGSISTLTIQRTEQRDSAMYRCASSLASAAFFNEQYFGPGTRLTVT.

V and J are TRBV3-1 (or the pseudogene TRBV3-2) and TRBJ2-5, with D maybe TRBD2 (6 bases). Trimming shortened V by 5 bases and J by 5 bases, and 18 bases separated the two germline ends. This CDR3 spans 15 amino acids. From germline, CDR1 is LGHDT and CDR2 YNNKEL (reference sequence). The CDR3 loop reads CASSSRGLRKETQYF. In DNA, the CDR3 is TGTGCCAGCAGCTCGCGGGGTCTAAGGAAGGAGACCCAGTACTTC.

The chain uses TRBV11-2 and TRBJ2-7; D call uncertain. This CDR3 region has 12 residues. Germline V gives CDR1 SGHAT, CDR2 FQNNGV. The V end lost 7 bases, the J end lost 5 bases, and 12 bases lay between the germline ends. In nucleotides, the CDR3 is TGTGCCAGCACCCCAACCCAGGACGAGCAGTACTTC. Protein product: CASTPTQDEQYF.

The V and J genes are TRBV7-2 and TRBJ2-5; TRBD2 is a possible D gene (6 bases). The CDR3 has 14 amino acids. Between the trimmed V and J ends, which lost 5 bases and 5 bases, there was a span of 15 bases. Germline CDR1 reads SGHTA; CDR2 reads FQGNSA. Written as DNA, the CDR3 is TGTGCCAGCAGCCCAGCGGGCCACAGGGAGACCCAGTACTTC. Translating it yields CASSPAGHRETQYF.

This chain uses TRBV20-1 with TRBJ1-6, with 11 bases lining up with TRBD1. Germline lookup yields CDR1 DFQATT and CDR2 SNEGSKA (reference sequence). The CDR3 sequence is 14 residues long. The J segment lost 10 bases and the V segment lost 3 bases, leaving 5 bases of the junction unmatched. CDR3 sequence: CSASRGQGGSPLHF. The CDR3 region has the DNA TGCAGTGCTAGTAGGGGACAGGGGGGCTCACCCCTCCACTTT.

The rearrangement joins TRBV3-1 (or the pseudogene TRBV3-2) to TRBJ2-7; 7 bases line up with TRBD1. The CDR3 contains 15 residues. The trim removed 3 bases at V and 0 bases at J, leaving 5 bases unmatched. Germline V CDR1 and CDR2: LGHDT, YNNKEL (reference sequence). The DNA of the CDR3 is TGTGCCAGCAGCCAGCATGACAGGGCCTCCTACGAGCAGTACTTC. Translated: CASSQHDRASYEQYF.

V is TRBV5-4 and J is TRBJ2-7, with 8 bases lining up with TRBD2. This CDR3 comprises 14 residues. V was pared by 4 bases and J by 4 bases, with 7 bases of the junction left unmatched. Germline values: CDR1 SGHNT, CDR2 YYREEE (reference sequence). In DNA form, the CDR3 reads TGTGCCAGCAGCCGGGGACTAGACCCTTACGAGCAGTACTTC. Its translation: CASSRGLDPYEQYF. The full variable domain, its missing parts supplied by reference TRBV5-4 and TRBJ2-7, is ETGVTQSPTHLIKTRGQQVTLRCSSQSGHNTVSWYQQALGQGPQFIFQYYREEENGRGNFPPRFSGLQFPNYSSELNVNALELDDSALYLCASSRGLDPYEQYFGPGTRLTVT.

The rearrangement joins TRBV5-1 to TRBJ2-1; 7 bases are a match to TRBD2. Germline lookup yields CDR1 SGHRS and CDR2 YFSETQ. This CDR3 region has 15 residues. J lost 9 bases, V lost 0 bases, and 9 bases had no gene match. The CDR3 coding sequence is TGCGCCAGCAGCTTGGGTGCGGGGGAGGATACTGAGCAGTTCTTC. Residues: CASSLGAGEDTEQFF.

In nucleotides, the CDR3 is TGCGCCAGCCGCCCGTCCCAGGGGGAAGAGACCCAGTACTTC. It translates to CASRPSQGEETQYF. The chain has TRBV5-1 and TRBJ2-5; TRBD1 aligns across 7 bases. The V and J ends lost 7 bases and 3 bases, in that order; junction bases with no gene match: 9. The CDR3 totals 14 residues. Germline V lookup: CDR1 SGHRS, CDR2 YFSETQ.

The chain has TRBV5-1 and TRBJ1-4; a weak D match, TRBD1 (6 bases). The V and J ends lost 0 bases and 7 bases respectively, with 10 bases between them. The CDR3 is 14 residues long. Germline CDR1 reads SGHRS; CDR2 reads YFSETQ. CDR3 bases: TGCGCCAGCAGCTTGGCAGGGGTTCCTGAAAAACTGTTTTTT. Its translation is CASSLAGVPEKLFF.

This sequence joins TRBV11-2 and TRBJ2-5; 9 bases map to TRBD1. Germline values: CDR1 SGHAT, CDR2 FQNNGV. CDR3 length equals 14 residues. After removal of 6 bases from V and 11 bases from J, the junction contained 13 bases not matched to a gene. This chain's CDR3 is CASSSTTGTGWQYF. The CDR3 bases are TGTGCCAGCAGTTCAACTACGGGGACAGGGTGGCAGTACTTC.

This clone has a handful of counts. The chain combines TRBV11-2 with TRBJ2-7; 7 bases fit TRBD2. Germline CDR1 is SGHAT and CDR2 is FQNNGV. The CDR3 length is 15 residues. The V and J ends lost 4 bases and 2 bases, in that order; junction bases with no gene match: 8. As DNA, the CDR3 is TGTGCCAGCAGCTCCGACGGGAGGAGGGCCTACGAGCAGTACTTC. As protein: CASSSDGRRAYEQYF.

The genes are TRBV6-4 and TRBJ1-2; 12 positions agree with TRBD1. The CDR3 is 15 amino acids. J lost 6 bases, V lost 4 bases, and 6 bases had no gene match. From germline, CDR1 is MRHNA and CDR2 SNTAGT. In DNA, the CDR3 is TGTGCCAGCAGTGCCGGGACAGGGGGCTCCGATGGCTACACCTTC. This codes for CASSAGTGGSDGYTF.

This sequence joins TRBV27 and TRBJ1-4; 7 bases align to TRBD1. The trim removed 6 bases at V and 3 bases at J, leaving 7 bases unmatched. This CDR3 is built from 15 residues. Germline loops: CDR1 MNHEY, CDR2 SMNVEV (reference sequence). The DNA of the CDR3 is TGTGCCAGCAGCGGACAGGCCCGCTCTAATGAAAAACTGTTTTTT. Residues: CASSGQARSNEKLFF.

CDR3 region: CASRPLLVTGELFF. CDR3 bases: TGTGCCAGCAGGCCCTTATTAGTCACCGGGGAGCTGTTTTTT. The gene calls are TRBV27 and TRBJ2-2; no firm D call. The V end was cut by 6 bases, the J end by 4 bases, with 12 bases between. From germline, CDR1 is MNHEY and CDR2 SMNVEV (reference sequence). This CDR3 spans 14 amino acids.

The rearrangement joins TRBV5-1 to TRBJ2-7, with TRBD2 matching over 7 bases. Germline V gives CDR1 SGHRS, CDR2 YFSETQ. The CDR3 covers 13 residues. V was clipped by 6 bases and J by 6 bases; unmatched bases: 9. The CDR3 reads CASMAGVETEQYF. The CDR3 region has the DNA TGCGCCAGCATGGCGGGAGTGGAGACCGAGCAGTACTTC.

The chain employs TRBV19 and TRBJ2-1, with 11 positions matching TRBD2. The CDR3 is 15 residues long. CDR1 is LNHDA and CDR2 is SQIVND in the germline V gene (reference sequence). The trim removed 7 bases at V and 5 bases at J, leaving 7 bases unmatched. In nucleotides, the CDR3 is TGTGCCAGTATCCCGACTAGCGGGGATAACAATGAGCAGTTCTTC. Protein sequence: CASIPTSGDNNEQFF.

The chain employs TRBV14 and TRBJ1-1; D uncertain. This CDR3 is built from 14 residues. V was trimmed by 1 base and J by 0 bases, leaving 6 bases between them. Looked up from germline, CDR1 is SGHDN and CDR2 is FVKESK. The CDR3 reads CASSQGTLNTEAFF. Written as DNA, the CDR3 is TGTGCCAGCAGCCAAGGGACTCTGAACACTGAAGCTTTCTTT. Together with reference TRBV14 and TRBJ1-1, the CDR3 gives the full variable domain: EAGVTQFPSHSVIEKGQTVTLRCDPISGHDNLYWYRRVMGKEIKFLLHFVKESKQDESGMPNNRFLAERTGGTYSTLKVQPAELEDSGVYFCASSQGTLNTEAFFGQGTRLTVV.

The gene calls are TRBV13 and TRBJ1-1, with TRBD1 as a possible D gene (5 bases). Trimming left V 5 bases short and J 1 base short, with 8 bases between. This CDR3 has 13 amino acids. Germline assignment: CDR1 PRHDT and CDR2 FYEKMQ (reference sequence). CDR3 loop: CASSPTANTEAFF. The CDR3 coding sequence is TGTGCCAGCAGCCCGACAGCGAACACTGAAGCTTTCTTT.

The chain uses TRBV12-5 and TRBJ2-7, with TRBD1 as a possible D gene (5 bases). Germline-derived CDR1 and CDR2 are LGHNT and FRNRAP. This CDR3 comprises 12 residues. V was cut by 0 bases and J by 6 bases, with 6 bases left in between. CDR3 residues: CASGLVRGEQYF. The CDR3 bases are TGTGCTAGTGGTTTGGTTAGGGGCGAGCAGTACTTC.

The CDR3 nucleotides are TGTGCCAGCAGCCGCGGTTTTTACAGGGATACGCAGTATTTT. As protein: CASSRGFYRDTQYF. This chain uses TRBV7-2 with TRBJ2-3; a weak D match, TRBD1 (5 bases). CDR3 length: 14 amino acids. The germline V and J ends were trimmed by 5 bases and 6 bases, with 15 bases remaining between them. The V gene's germline CDR1 is SGHTA and CDR2 FQGNSA.

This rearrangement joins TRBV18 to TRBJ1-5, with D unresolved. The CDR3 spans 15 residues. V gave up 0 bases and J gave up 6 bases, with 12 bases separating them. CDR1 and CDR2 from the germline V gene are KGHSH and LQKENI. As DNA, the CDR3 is TGTGCCAGCTCACCACCTTCGGGGTTCGGTCAGCCCCAGCATTTT. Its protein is CASSPPSGFGQPQHF.

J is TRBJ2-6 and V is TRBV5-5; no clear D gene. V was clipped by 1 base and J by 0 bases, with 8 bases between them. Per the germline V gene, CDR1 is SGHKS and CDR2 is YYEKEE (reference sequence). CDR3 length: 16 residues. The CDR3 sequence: CASSLRVSSGANVLTF. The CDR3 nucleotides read TGTGCCAGCAGCTTGAGAGTTAGCTCTGGGGCCAACGTCCTGACTTTC.